The rows below give T cell receptor beta chains drawn from one sample of a study of CD8 T cells in Susac syndrome. TCRdb re-called the immunoSEQ multiplex PCR reads with MiXCR, one entry per CDR3 protein. The table includes under 150,000 distinct CDR3 sequences, 80% detected once. The specimen sequenced was CD8+ T cells from PBMCs. The receptors stem from a human donor with multiple sclerosis. CDR3s include the opening cysteine and the closing phenylalanine or tryptophan. The order of the fields is clone size, D gene, V gene, CDR3 length, J gene, CDR3 protein, CDR3 DNA. The D gene is left open where the match is weak. Clone size is given for some rows only: seen once, a few or many times, or a class if the clone is expanded.

NA,NA,TRBV13,13,TRBJ1-3,CASSLERGNTIYF,TGTGCCAGCAGCTTAGAACGGGGAAACACCATATATTTT
NA,TRBD1,TRBV2,15,TRBJ1-5,CASRATGNSNQPQHF,TGTGCCAGCAGAGCGACAGGGAATAGCAATCAGCCCCAGCATTTT
NA,TRBD1,TRBV19,14,TRBJ1-5,CASTSGGDNQPQHF,TGTGCCAGTACCTCAGGGGGGGACAATCAGCCCCAGCATTTT
few,NA,TRBV27,14,TRBJ2-7,CASRQEVQSYEQYF,TGTGCCAGCAGGCAGGAGGTACAATCTTACGAGCAGTACTTC
NA,TRBD1,TRBV28,14,TRBJ2-5,CASSWDRGRETQYF,TGTGCCAGCAGTTGGGACAGGGGGAGGGAGACCCAGTACTTC
NA,NA,TRBV28,13,TRBJ1-1,CASKFSEGTEAFF,TGTGCCAGCAAGTTTTCGGAGGGCACTGAAGCTTTCTTT
NA,NA,TRBV7-6,13,TRBJ1-4,CASSPWGGEKLFF,TGTGCCAGCAGCCCCTGGGGAGGGGAAAAACTGTTTTTT
NA,TRBD2,TRBV7-2,18,TRBJ2-3,CASSLVLGGDGSTDTQYF,TGTGCCAGCAGCTTAGTACTCGGGGGGGACGGTAGCACAGATACGCAGTATTTT
NA,NA,TRBV7-9,16,TRBJ2-5,CASSFELGLGTETQYF,TGTGCCAGCAGCTTCGAATTGGGCCTGGGGACAGAGACCCAGTACTTC
few,TRBD1,TRBV6-1,15,TRBJ1-5,CASSESDRVRQPQHF,TGTGCCAGCAGTGAATCCGACAGGGTAAGGCAGCCCCAGCATTTT
NA,NA,TRBV6-2/TRBV6-3,13,TRBJ1-1,CASRSVLNTEAFF,TGTGCCAGCAGGTCTGTTTTGAACACTGAAGCTTTCTTT
NA,TRBD1,TRBV25-1,13,TRBJ2-7,CASSGTGAYEQYF,TGTGCCAGCAGTGGTACAGGGGCTTACGAGCAGTACTTC
NA,NA,TRBV2,13,TRBJ2-1,CASTQIWGNEQFF,TGTGCCAGCACCCAGATCTGGGGAAATGAGCAGTTCTTC
NA,TRBD1,TRBV4-1,15,TRBJ2-7,CASSQAWDRRYEQYF,TGCGCCAGCAGCCAAGCTTGGGACAGGAGATACGAGCAGTACTTC
NA,TRBD2,TRBV7-2,17,TRBJ2-3,CASSLTGTSGRRDTQYF,TGTGCCAGCAGCTTAACCGGGACTAGCGGGAGGCGCGATACGCAGTATTTT
NA,NA,TRBV6-2/TRBV6-3,17,TRBJ1-5,CASSYSGPIYSNQPQHF,TGTGCCAGCAGTTACTCCGGGCCAATCTATAGCAATCAGCCCCAGCATTTT
NA,NA,TRBV6-5,14,TRBJ2-7,CASSYRETTHEQYF,TGTGCCAGCAGTTACAGGGAAACCACCCACGAGCAGTACTTC
few,TRBD2,TRBV7-6,16,TRBJ2-5,CASSIYTSGTQETQYF,TGTGCCAGCAGCATATACACTAGCGGTACCCAAGAGACCCAGTACTTC
NA,NA,TRBV6-1,16,TRBJ1-1,CASSEAPRGGLTEAFF,TGTGCCAGCAGTGAAGCCCCACGTGGGGGGCTCACTGAAGCTTTCTTT
few,NA,TRBV4-1,15,TRBJ1-2,CASSQDRGLPRGYTF,TGCGCCAGCAGCCAAGACAGGGGCCTGCCGCGTGGCTACACCTTC
NA,NA,TRBV12-3/TRBV12-4,15,TRBJ1-5,CASSLQGSGRQPQHF,TGTGCCAGCAGTTTACAGGGGTCAGGGCGTCAGCCCCAGCATTTT
once,NA,TRBV29-1,14,TRBJ2-2,CSVAVRWNTGELFF,TGCAGCGTTGCGGTAAGATGGAACACCGGGGAGCTGTTTTTT
NA,TRBD2,TRBV3-1,17,TRBJ2-1,CASSPLLGTSEHNEQFF,TGTGCCAGCAGCCCCCTACTAGGGACTAGCGAGCACAATGAGCAGTTCTTC
NA,NA,TRBV19,12,TRBJ1-1,CASRRPNTEAFF,TGTGCCAGTAGGAGACCGAACACTGAAGCTTTCTTT
NA,TRBD1,TRBV12-3/TRBV12-4,15,TRBJ1-4,CASSLRTGDWEKLFF,TGTGCCAGCAGTTTACGGACAGGGGATTGGGAAAAACTGTTTTTT
NA,NA,TRBV6-2/TRBV6-3,16,TRBJ2-1,CASSYTTGNSYNEQFF,TGTGCCAGCAGTTATACCACAGGTAACTCCTACAATGAGCAGTTCTTC
NA,NA,TRBV12-3/TRBV12-4,15,TRBJ2-5,CASSLSLRLRETQYF,TGTGCCAGCAGTTTAAGCTTGAGGCTAAGAGAGACCCAGTACTTC
NA,NA,TRBV13,14,TRBJ1-1,CASSPGDIAPEAFF,TGTGCCAGCAGCCCCGGGGACATTGCCCCTGAAGCTTTCTTT
few,TRBD1,TRBV5-1,15,TRBJ1-1,CASSLDRGRGTEAFF,TGCGCCAGCAGCTTGGACAGGGGAAGGGGCACTGAAGCTTTCTTT
NA,NA,TRBV2,12,TRBJ2-2,CASSETVGELFF,TGTGCCAGCAGTGAAACGGTCGGGGAGCTGTTTTTT
NA,NA,TRBV28,15,TRBJ2-5,CASSEVDRNQETQYF,TGTGCCAGCAGTGAAGTTGACAGGAACCAAGAGACCCAGTACTTC
once,NA,TRBV15,13,TRBJ1-1,CATSRDRVNEAFF,TGTGCCACCAGCAGGGACCGAGTCAATGAAGCTTTCTTT
NA,TRBD1,TRBV2,14,TRBJ1-6,CASRQGDRNSPLHF,TGTGCCAGTAGACAGGGTGACAGGAATTCACCCCTCCACTTT
NA,TRBD1,TRBV11-2,16,TRBJ1-2,CASSPEQSGQPYGYTF,TGTGCCAGCAGCCCAGAACAATCGGGACAGCCCTATGGCTACACCTTC
few,NA,TRBV27,16,TRBJ2-6,CASSLSPGSGANVLTF,TGTGCCAGCAGTTTATCTCCCGGGTCTGGGGCCAACGTCCTGACTTTC
once,NA,TRBV28,14,TRBJ1-1,CASSLRGPNTEAFF,TGTGCCAGCAGCCTCAGGGGACCGAACACTGAAGCTTTCTTT
NA,NA,TRBV12-3/TRBV12-4,15,TRBJ2-3,CASSFIPGRADTQYF,TGTGCCAGCAGTTTTATTCCGGGTAGGGCAGATACGCAGTATTTT
NA,TRBD1,TRBV7-9,15,TRBJ1-4,CASSGGQGWNEKLFF,TGTGCCAGCAGCGGTGGACAGGGGTGGAATGAAAAACTGTTTTTT
NA,NA,TRBV11-2,14,TRBJ2-5,CASSSTGLEETQYF,TGTGCCAGCAGCTCCACCGGACTGGAAGAGACCCAGTACTTC
NA,NA,TRBV20-1,15,TRBJ2-1,CSAQIIPGSYNEQFF,TGCAGTGCTCAGATCATCCCCGGATCCTACAATGAGCAGTTCTTC
NA,NA,TRBV4-1,13,TRBJ2-7,CASSPSTVHEQYF,TGCGCCAGCAGCCCATCCACAGTCCACGAGCAGTACTTC
NA,TRBD1,TRBV7-9,15,TRBJ1-2,CASISGTGDDYGYTF,TGTGCCAGCATCTCCGGGACAGGGGATGACTATGGCTACACCTTC
NA,NA,TRBV19,14,TRBJ1-1,CASSIPGYGTEAFF,TGTGCCAGTAGTATACCGGGGTACGGGACTGAAGCTTTCTTT
NA,NA,TRBV28,15,TRBJ1-2,CASRYSVLGGYGYTF,TGTGCCAGCAGGTATTCGGTGCTGGGGGGCTATGGCTACACCTTC
NA,NA,TRBV19,13,TRBJ2-2,CASSIGVMGELFF,TGTGCCAGTAGTATAGGTGTGATGGGGGAGCTGTTTTTT
NA,NA,TRBV6-1,15,TRBJ1-5,CASGPGHYSNQPQHF,TGTGCCAGCGGACCAGGACATTATAGCAATCAGCCCCAGCATTTT
NA,NA,TRBV13,15,TRBJ1-2,CASSPTLTPNYGYTF,TGTGCCAGCAGCCCGACCCTAACACCTAACTATGGCTACACCTTC